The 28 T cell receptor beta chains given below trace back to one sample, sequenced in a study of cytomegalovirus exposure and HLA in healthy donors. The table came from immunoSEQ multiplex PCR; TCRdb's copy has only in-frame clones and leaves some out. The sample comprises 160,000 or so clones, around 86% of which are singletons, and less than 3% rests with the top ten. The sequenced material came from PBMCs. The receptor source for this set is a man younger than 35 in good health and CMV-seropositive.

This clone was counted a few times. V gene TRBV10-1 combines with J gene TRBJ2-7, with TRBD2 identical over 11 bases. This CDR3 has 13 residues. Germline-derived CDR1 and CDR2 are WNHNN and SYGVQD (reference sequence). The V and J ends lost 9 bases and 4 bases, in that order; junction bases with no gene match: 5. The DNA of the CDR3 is TGCGCCAGTACACTAGCGGGAGCTTACGAGCAGTACTTC. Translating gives CASTLAGAYEQYF.

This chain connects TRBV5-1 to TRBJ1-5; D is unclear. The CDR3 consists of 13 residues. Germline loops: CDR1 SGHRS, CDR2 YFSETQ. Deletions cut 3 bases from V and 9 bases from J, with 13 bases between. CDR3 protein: CASSSARSRPQHF. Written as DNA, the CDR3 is TGCGCCAGCAGCTCGGCTAGGTCTCGGCCCCAGCATTTT.

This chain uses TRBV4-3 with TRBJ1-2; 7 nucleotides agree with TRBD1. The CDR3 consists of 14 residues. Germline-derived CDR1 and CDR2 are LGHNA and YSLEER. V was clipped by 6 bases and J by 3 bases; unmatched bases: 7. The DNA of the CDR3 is TGCGCCAGCAGGCAGGACAGGAGCTACTATGGCTACACCTTC. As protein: CASRQDRSYYGYTF.

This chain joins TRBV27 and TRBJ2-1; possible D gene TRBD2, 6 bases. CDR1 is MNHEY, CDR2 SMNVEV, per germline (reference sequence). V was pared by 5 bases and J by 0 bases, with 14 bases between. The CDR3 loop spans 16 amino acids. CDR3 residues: CASSPDSGGSYNEQFF. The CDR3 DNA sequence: TGTGCCAGCAGTCCCGATAGCGGCGGCTCCTACAATGAGCAGTTCTTC.

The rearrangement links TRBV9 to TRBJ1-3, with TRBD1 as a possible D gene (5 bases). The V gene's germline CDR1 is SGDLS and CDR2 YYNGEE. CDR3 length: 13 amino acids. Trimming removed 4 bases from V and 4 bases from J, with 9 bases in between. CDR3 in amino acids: CASSFRTGNTIYF. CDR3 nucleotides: TGTGCCAGCAGCTTCCGGACAGGAAACACCATATATTTT.

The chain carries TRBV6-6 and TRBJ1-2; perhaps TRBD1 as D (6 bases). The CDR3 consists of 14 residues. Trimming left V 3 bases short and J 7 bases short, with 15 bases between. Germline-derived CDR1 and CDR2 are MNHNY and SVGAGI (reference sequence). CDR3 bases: TGTGCCAGCAGTTATTCAGACGGGACACTTGGCTACACCTTC. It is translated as CASSYSDGTLGYTF.

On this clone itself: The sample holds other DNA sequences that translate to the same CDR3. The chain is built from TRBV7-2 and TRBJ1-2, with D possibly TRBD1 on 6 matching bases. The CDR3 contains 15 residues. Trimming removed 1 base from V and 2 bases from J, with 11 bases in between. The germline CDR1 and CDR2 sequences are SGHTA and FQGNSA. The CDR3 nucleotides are TGTGCCAGCAGCTTAGTGGGGGGGCTGAACTATGGCTACACCTTC. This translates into CASSLVGGLNYGYTF.

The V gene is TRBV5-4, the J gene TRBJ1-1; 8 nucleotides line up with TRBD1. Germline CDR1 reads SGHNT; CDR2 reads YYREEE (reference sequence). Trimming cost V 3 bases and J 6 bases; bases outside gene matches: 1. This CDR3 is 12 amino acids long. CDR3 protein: CASSYRGAEAFF. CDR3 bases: TGTGCCAGCAGCTACAGGGGGGCTGAAGCTTTCTTT. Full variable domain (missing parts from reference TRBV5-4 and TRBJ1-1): ETGVTQSPTHLIKTRGQQVTLRCSSQSGHNTVSWYQQALGQGPQFIFQYYREEENGRGNFPPRFSGLQFPNYSSELNVNALELDDSALYLCASSYRGAEAFFGQGTRLTVV.

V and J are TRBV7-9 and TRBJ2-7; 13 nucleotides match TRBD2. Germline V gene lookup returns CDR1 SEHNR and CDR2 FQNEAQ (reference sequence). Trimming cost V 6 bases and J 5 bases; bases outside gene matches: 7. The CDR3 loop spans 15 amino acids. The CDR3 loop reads CASRLAGGPLDEQYF. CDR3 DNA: TGTGCCAGCAGACTAGCGGGAGGGCCCTTGGACGAGCAGTACTTC. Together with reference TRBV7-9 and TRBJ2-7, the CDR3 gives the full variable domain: DTGVSQNPRHKITKRGQNVTFRCDPISEHNRLYWYRQTLGQGPEFLTYFQNEAQLEKSRLLSDRFSAERPKGSFSTLEIQRTEQGDSAMYLCASRLAGGPLDEQYFGPGTRLTVT.

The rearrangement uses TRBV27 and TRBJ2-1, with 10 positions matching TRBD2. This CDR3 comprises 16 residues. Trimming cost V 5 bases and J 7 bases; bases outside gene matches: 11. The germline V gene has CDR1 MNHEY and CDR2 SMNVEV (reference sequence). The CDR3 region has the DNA TGTGCCAGCAGTCCATCGGAGCGGGGGGGCCGGAATGAGCAGTTCTTC. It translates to CASSPSERGGRNEQFF.

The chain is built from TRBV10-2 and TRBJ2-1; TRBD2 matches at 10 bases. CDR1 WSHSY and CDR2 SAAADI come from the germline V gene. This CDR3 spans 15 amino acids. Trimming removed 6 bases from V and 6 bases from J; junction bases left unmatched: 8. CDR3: CASRPGTSDGNEQFF. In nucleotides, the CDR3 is TGCGCCAGCAGACCCGGGACTAGCGATGGCAATGAGCAGTTCTTC.

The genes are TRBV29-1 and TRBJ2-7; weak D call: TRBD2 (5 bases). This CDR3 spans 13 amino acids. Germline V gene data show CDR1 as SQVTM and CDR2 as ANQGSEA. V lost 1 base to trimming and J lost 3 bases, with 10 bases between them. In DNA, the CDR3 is TGCAGCGTTGAAGGAGGGAGAAACTACGAGCAGTACTTC. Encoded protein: CSVEGGRNYEQYF.

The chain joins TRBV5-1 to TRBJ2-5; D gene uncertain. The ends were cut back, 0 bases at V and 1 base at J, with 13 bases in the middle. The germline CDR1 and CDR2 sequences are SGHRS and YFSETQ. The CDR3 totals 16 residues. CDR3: CASSLAVVISQETQYF. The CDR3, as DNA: TGCGCCAGCAGCTTGGCCGTTGTAATCTCCCAAGAGACCCAGTACTTC. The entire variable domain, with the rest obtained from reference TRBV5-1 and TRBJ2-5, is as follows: KAGVTQTPRYLIKTRGQQVTLSCSPISGHRSVSWYQQTPGQGLQFLFEYFSETQRNKGNFPGRFSGRQFSNSRSEMNVSTLELGDSALYLCASSLAVVISQETQYFGPGTRLLVL.

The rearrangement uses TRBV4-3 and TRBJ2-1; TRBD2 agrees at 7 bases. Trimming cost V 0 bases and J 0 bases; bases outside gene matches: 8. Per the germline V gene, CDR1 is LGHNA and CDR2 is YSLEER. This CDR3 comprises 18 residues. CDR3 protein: CASSQDGLAVNSYNEQFF. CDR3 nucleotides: TGCGCCAGCAGCCAAGATGGGCTAGCGGTAAACTCCTACAATGAGCAGTTCTTC.

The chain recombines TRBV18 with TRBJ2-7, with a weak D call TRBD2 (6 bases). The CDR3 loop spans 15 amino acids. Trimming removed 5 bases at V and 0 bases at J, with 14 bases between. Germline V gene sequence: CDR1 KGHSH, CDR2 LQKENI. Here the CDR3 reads CASSTGTQSSYEQYF. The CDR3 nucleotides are TGTGCCAGCTCAACTGGGACTCAGAGCTCCTACGAGCAGTACTTC.

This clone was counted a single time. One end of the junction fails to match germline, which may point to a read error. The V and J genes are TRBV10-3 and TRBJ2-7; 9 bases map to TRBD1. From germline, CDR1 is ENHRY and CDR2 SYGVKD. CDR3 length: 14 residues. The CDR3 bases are TGTGCCATGAGTGGGGGACAGGGCGACTACGAGCAGTACTTC. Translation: CAMSGGQGDYEQYF.

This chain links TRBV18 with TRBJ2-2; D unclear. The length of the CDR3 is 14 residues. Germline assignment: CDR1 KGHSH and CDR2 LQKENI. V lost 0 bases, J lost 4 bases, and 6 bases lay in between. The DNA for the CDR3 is TGTGCCAGCTCACCACCGTCCCTCACCGGGGAGCTGTTTTTT. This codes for CASSPPSLTGELFF.

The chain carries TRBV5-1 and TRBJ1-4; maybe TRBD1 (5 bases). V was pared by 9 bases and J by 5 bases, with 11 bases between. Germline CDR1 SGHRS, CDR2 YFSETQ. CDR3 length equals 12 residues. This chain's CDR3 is CATPRGNEKLFF. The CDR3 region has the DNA TGCGCCACCCCCCGGGGGAATGAAAAACTGTTTTTT.

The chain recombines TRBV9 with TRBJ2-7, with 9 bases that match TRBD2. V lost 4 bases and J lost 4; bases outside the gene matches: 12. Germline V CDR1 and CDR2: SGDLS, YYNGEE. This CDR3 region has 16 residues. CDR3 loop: CASSPGTGTSRYEQYF. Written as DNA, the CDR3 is TGTGCCAGCAGCCCGGGAACCGGGACTAGCAGATACGAGCAGTACTTC.

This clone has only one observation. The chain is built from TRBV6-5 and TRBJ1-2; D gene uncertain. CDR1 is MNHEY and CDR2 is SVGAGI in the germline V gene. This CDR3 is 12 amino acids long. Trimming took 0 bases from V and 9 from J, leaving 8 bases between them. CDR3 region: CASSYSGGSYTF. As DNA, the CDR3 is TGTGCCAGCAGTTACTCTGGCGGAAGCTACACCTTC.

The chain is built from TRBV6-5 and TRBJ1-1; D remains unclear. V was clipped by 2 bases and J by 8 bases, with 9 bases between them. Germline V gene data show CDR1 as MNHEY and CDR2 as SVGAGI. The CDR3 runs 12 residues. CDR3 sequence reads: CASSYSLGEAFF. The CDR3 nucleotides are TGTGCCAGCAGTTACAGTTTGGGCGAAGCTTTCTTT.

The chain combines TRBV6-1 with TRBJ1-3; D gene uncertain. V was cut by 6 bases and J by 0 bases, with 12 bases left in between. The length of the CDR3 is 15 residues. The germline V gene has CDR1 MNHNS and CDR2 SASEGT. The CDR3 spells CASSRDWFSGNTIYF. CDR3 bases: TGTGCCAGCAGCCGTGACTGGTTCTCTGGAAACACCATATATTTT.

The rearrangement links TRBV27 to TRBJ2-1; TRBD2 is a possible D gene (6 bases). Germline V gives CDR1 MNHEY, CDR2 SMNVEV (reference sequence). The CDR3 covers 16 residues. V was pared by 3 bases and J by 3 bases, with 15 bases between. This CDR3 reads CASSFTSGLLYNEQFF. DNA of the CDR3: TGTGCCAGCAGTTTCACAAGCGGGCTTCTCTACAATGAGCAGTTCTTC.

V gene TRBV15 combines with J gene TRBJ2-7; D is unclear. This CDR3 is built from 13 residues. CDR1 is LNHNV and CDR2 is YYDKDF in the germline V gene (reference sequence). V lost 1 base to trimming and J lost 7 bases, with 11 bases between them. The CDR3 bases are TGTGCCACCAGCAGAGTACTGAATTCGGAGCAGTACTTC. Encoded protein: CATSRVLNSEQYF.

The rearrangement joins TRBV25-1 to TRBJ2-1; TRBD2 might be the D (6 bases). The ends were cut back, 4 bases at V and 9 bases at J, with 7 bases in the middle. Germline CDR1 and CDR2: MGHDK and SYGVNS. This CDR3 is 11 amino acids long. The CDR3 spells CASSGRAEQFF. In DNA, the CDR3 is TGTGCCAGCAGTGGGAGGGCTGAGCAGTTCTTC. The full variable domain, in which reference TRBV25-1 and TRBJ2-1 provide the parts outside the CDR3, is EADIYQTPRYLVIGTGKKITLECSQTMGHDKMYWYQQDPGMELHLIHYSYGVNSTEKGDLSSESTVSRIRTEHFPLTLESARPSHTSQYLCASSGRAEQFFGPGTRLTVL.

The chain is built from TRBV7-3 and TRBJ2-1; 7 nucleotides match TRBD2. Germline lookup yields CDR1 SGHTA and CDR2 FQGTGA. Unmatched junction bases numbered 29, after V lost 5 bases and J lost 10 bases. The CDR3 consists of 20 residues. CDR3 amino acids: CASSNHPTGTAPAAGLEQFF. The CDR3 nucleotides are TGTGCCAGCAGCAACCATCCGACCGGCACAGCGCCGGCGGCGGGACTAGAGCAGTTCTTC.

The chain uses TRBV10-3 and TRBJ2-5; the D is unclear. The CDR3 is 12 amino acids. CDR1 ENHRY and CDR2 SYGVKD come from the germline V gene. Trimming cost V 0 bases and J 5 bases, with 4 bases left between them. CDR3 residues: CAISESRETQYF. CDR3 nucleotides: TGTGCCATCAGTGAGTCGAGGGAGACCCAGTACTTC.

The DNA of the CDR3 is TGTGCCAGCAGCGTGACTAGCGGGTTTTACGAGCAGTACTTC. Translated, it gives CASSVTSGFYEQYF. The V gene is TRBV9, the J gene TRBJ2-7; TRBD2 agrees at 10 bases. CDR1 SGDLS and CDR2 YYNGEE come from the germline V gene. Trimming took 2 bases from V and 4 from J; bases not matched to a gene: 3. The CDR3 is 14 amino acids. The full variable domain, in which reference TRBV9 and TRBJ2-7 provide the parts outside the CDR3, is DSGVTQTPKHLITATGQRVTLRCSPRSGDLSVYWYQQSLDQGLQFLIQYYNGEERAKGNILERFSAQQFPDLHSELNLSSLELGDSALYFCASSVTSGFYEQYFGPGTRLTVT.